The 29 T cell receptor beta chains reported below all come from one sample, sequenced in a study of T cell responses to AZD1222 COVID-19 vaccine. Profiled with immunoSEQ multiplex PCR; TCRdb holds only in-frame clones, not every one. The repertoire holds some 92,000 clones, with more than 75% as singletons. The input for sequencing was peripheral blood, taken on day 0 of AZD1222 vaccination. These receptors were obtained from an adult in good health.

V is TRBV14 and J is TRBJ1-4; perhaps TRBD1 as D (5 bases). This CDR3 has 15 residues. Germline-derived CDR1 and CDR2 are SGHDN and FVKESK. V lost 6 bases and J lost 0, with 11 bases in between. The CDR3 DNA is TGTGCCAGCAGACGGGGGGACGCAACTAATGAAAAACTGTTTTTT. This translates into CASRRGDATNEKLFF.

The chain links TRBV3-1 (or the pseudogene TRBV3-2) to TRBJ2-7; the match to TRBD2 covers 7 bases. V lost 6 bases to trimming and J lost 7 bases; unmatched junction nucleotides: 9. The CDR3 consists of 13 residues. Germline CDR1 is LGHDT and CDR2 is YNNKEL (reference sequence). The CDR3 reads CASSQPPGGEQYF. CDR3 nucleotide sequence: TGTGCCAGCAGTCAACCCCCCGGGGGGGAGCAGTACTTC.

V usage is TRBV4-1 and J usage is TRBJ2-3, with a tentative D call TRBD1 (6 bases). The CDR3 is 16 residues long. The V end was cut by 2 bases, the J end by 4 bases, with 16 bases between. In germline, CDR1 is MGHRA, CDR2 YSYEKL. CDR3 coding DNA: TGCGCCAGCAGCCAAACGACGTCAGGGGCCCCAGATACGCAGTATTTT. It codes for CASSQTTSGAPDTQYF.

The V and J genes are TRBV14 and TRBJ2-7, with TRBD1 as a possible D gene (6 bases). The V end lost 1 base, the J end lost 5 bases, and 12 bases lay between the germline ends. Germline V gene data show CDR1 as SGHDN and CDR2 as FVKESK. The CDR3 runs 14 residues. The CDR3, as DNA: TGTGCCAGCAGCCAAGCCCAGGGGTTAGACGAGCAGTACTTC. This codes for CASSQAQGLDEQYF.

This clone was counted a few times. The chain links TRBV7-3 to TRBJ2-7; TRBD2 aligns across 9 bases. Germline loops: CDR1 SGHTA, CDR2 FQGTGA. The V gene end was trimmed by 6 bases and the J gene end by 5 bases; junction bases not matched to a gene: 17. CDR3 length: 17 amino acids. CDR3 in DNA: TGTGCCAGCAGTCTAAGGCCTAGCGGGGTGGGAATCAACGAGCAGTACTTC. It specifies CASSLRPSGVGINEQYF.

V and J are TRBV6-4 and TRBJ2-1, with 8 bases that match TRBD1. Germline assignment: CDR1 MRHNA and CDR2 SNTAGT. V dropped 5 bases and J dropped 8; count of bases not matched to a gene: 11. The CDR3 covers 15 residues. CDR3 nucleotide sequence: TGTGCCAGCAGTCCGGGACAGGACCCTTCGGATGAGCAGTTCTTC. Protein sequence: CASSPGQDPSDEQFF.

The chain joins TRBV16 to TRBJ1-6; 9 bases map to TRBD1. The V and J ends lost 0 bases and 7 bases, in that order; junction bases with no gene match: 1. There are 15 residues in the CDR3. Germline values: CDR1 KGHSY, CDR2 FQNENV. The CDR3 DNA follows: TGTGCCAGCAGCCAATCGACAGGGGGAAATTCACCCCTCCACTTT. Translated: CASSQSTGGNSPLHF.

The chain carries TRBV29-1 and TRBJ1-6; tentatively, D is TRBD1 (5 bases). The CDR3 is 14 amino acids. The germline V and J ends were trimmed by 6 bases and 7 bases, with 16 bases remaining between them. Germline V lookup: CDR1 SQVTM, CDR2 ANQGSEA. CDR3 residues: CSVAAGTGNSPLHF. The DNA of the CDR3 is TGCAGCGTGGCGGCCGGGACGGGGAATTCACCCCTCCACTTT.

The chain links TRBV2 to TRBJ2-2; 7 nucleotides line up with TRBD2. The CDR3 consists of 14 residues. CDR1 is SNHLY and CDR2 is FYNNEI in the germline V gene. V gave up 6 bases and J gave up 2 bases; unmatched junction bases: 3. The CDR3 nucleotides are TGTGCCAGCAGGACGGGAGGCAACACCGGGGAGCTGTTTTTT. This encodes CASRTGGNTGELFF.

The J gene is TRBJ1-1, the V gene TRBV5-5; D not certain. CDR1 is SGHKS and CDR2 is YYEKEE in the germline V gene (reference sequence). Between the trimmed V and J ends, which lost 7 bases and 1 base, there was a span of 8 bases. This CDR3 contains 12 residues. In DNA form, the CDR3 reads TGTGCCAGCTTCTTTTCGAACACTGAAGCTTTCTTT. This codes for CASFFSNTEAFF. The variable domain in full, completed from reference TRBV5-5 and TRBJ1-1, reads DAGVTQSPTHLIKTRGQQVTLRCSPISGHKSVSWYQQVLGQGPQFIFQYYEKEERGRGNFPDRFSARQFPNYSSELNVNALLLGDSALYLCASFFSNTEAFFGQGTRLTVV.

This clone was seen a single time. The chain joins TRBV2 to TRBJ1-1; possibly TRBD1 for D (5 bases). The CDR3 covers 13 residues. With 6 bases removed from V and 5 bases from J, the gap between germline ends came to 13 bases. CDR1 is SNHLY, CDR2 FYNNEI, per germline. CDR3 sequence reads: CASRYGGGTEAFF. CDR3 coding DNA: TGTGCCAGCAGATACGGGGGGGGGACTGAAGCTTTCTTT.

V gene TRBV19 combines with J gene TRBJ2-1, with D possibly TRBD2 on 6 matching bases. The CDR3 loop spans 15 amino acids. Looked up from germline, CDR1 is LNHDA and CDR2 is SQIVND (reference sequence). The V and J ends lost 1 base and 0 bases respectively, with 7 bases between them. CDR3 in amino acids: CASSIGGNSYNEQFF. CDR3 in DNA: TGTGCCAGTAGTATAGGCGGGAACTCCTACAATGAGCAGTTCTTC.

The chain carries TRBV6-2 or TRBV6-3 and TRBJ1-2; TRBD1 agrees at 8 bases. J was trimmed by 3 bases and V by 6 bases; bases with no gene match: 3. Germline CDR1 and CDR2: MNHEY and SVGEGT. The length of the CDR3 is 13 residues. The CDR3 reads CASSPGQDYGYTF. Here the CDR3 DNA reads TGTGCCAGCAGCCCGGGACAGGACTATGGCTACACCTTC.

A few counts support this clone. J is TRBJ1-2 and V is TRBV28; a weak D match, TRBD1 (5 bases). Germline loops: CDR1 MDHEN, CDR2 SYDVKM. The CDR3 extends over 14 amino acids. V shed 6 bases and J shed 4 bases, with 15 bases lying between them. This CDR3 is CASRNDSWGYGYTF. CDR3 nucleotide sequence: TGTGCCAGCAGAAACGACAGTTGGGGCTATGGCTACACCTTC.

The DNA of the CDR3 is TGTGCCAGCAGCCAAGTGAGGGGGCTTATGAACACTGAAGCTTTCTTT. This gives the protein CASSQVRGLMNTEAFF. V is TRBV7-8 and J is TRBJ1-1, with TRBD1 matching 7 bases. This CDR3 is built from 16 residues. CDR1 and CDR2 from the germline V gene are SGHVS and FQNEAQ. With V trimmed by 5 bases and J by 0 bases, 9 bases remained unmatched.

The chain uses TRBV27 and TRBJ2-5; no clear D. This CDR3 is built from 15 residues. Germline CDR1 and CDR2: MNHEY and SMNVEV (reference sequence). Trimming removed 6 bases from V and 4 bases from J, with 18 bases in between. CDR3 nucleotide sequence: TGTGCCAGCAGACCCCGAAGAGGTGCAGGAGAGACCCAGTACTTC. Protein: CASRPRRGAGETQYF.

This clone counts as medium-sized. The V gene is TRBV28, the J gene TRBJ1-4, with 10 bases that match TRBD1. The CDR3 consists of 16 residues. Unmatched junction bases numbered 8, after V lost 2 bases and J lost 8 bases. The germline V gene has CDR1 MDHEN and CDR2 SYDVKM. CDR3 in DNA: TGTGCCAGCAGTTTAGTCTCCGGGACAGGGGCAGAAAAACTGTTTTTT. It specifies CASSLVSGTGAEKLFF.

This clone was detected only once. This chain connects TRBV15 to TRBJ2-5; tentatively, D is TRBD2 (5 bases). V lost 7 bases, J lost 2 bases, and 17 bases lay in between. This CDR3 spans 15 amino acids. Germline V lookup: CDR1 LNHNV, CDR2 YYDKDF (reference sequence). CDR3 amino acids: CATTPSTAAQETQYF. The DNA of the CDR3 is TGTGCCACCACCCCCTCCACAGCGGCTCAAGAGACCCAGTACTTC.

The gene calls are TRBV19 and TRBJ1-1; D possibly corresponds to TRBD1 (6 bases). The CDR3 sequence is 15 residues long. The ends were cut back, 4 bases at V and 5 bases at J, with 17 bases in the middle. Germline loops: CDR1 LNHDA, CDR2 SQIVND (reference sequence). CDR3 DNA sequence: TGTGCCAGTAGTACGGGGGGCGAGATGATGACTGAAGCTTTCTTT. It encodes CASSTGGEMMTEAFF.

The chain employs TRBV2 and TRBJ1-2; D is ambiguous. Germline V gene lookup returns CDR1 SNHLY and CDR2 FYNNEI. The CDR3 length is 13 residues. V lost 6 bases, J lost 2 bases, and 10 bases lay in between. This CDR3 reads CASSRDKNYGYTF. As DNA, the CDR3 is TGTGCCAGCAGCCGAGACAAGAACTATGGCTACACCTTC.

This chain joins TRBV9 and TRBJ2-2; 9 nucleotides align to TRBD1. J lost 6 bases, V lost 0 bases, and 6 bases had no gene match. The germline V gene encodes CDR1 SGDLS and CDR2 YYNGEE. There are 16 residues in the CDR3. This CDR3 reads CASSVGVTGGAGELFF. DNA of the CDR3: TGTGCCAGCAGCGTAGGAGTCACAGGGGGCGCCGGGGAGCTGTTTTTT.

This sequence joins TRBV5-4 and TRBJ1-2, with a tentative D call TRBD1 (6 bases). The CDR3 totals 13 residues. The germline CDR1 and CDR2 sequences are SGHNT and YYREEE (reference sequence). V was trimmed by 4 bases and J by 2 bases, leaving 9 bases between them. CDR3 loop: CASSEDRNYGYTF. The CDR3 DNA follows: TGTGCCAGCAGCGAAGACAGGAACTATGGCTACACCTTC.

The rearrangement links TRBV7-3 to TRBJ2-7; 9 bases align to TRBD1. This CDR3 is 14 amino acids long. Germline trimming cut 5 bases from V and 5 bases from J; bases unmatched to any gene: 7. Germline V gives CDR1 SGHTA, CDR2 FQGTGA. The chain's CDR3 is CASSLSGQGNEQYF. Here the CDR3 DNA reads TGTGCCAGCAGCCTCTCGGGACAGGGCAACGAGCAGTACTTC. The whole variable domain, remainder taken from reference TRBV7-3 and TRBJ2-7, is GAGVSQTPSNKVTEKGKYVELRCDPISGHTALYWYRQSLGQGPEFLIYFQGTGAADDSGLPNDRFFAVRPEGSVSTLKIQRTERGDSAVYLCASSLSGQGNEQYFGPGTRLTVT.

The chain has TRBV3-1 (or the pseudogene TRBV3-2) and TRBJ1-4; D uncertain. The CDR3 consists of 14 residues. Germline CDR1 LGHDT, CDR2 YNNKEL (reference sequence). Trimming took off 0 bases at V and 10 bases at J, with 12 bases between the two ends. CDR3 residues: CASSQDTSSRKLFF. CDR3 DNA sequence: TGTGCCAGCAGCCAAGATACCAGCTCTAGAAAACTGTTTTTT.

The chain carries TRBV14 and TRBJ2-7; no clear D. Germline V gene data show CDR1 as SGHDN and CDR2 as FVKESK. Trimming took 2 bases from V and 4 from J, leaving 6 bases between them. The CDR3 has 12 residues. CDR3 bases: TGTGCCAGCAGCCAATCCAGGTACGAGCAGTACTTC. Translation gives CASSQSRYEQYF.

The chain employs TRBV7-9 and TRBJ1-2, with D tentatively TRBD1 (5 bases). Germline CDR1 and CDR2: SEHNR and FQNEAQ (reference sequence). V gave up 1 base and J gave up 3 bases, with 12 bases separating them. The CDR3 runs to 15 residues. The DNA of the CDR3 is TGTGCCAGCAGCTTAGACGCCAGGGCCTACTATGGCTACACCTTC. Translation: CASSLDARAYYGYTF.

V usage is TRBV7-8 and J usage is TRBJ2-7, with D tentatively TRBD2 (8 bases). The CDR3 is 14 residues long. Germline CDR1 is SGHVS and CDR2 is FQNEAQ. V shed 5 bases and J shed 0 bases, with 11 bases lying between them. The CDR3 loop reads CASSREGASYEQYF. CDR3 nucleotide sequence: TGTGCCAGCAGCCGGGAGGGGGCCTCCTACGAGCAGTACTTC. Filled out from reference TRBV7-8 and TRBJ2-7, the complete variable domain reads GAGVSQSPRYKVAKRGQDVALRCDPISGHVSLFWYQQALGQGPEFLTYFQNEAQLDKSGLPSDRFFAERPEGSVSTLKIQRTQQEDSAVYLCASSREGASYEQYFGPGTRLTVT.

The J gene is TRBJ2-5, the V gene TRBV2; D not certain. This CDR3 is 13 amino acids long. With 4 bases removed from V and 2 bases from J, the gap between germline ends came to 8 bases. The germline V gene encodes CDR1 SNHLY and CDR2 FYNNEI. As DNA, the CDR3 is TGTGCCAGCAGTGTGTCACCTCAAGAGACCCAGTACTTC. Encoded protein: CASSVSPQETQYF.

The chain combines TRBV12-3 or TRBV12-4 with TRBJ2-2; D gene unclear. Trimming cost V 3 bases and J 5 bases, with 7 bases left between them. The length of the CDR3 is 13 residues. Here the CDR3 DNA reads TGTGCCAGCAGTTTTGGCAGGACCGGGGAGCTGTTTTTT. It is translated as CASSFGRTGELFF.